The T cell receptor (beta chain) described here comes from a study of cytomegalovirus exposure and HLA in healthy donors. Profiled with immunoSEQ multiplex PCR; TCRdb holds only in-frame clones, not every one. The table shows approximately 120,000 clones, with about 96% occurring only once. Turning to this clone: No antigen is known for it.

Findings of the study overall: The finding came from a later analysis; first-cohort TCR clusters tended to co-occur in the 90 to 150 validation repertoires.

V lost 3 bases to trimming and J lost 8 bases, with 16 bases between them. This CDR3 spans 14 amino acids. Germline V lookup: CDR1 MDHEN, CDR2 SYDVKM. The specimen was PBMCs. This receptor was identified in a man in his late teens or twenties in good health and CMV-seronegative. The rearrangement links TRBV28 to TRBJ1-2; possible D gene TRBD1, 5 bases. CDR3 amino acids: CASSLLTGLVGYTF. The CDR3 DNA sequence: TGTGCCAGCAGTTTGTTAACAGGCCTCGTCGGCTACACCTTC.